The TCR beta chain described here comes from a study of cytotoxic CD8 clonotypes in ibrutinib-treated CLL. Study details: Response sampling took place at median 12 months of treatment, range 6 to 36. Study-level findings and limits: Increased clonality at ibrutinib response gave way to a return toward baseline at progression.

Comment on this clone: The antigen remains undetermined.

TCRdb's copy holds only in-frame clones and misses some; the assay was immunoSEQ multiplex PCR. This table has some 80,000 clones, 79% appearing once. The CDR3 sequence is 14 residues long. CDR1 GTSNPN and CDR2 SVGIG come from the germline V gene (reference sequence). V was clipped by 1 base and J by 7 bases, with 13 bases between them. The starting material was PBMCs, obtained after 12 months of ibrutinib treatment. The sequence was collected from a human donor with chronic lymphocytic leukemia. The chain recombines TRBV30 with TRBJ1-4, with TRBD1 as a possible D gene (6 bases). The CDR3 DNA reads TGTGCCTGGAGTGGAGGGGGTTTGGGTGAAAAACTGTTTTTT. Protein sequence: CAWSGGGLGEKLFF.